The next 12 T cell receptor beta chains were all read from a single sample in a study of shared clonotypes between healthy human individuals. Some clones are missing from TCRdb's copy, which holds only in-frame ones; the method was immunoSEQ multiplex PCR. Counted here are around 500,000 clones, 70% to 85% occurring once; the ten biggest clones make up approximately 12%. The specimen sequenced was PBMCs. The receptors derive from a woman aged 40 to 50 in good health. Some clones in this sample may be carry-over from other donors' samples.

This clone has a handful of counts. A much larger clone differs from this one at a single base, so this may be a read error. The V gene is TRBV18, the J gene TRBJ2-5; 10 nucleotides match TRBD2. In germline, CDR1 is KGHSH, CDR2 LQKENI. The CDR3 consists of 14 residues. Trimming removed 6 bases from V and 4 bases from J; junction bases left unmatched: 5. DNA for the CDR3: TGTGCCAGCTCTGACAGCGGGGGGGGAGAGACCCAGTACTTC. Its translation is CASSDSGGGETQYF.

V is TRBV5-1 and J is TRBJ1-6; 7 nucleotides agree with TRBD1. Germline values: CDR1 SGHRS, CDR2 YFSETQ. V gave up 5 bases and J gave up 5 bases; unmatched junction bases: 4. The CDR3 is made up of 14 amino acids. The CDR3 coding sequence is TGCGCCAGCAGAGGGACAGCTAATAATTCACCCCTCCACTTT. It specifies CASRGTANNSPLHF. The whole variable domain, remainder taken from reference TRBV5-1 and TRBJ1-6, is KAGVTQTPRYLIKTRGQQVTLSCSPISGHRSVSWYQQTPGQGLQFLFEYFSETQRNKGNFPGRFSGRQFSNSRSEMNVSTLELGDSALYLCASRGTANNSPLHFGNGTRLTVT.

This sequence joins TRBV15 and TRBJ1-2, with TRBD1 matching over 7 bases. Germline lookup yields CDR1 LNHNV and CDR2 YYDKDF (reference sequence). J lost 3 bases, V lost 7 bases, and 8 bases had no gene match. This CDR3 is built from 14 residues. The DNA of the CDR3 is TGTGCCACCAAGGGGTTCCAGGGGGACTATGGCTACACCTTC. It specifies CATKGFQGDYGYTF. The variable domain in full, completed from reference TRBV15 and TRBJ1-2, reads DAMVIQNPRYQVTQFGKPVTLSCSQTLNHNVMYWYQQKSSQAPKLLFHYYDKDFNNEADTPDNFQSRRPNTSFCFLDIRSPGLGDTAMYLCATKGFQGDYGYTFGSGTRLTVV.

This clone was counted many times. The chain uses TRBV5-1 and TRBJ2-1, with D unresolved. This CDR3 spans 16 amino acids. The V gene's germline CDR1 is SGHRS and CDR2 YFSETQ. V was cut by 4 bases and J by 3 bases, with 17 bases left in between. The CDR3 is CASSPKPGRNYNEQFF. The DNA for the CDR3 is TGCGCCAGCAGCCCTAAGCCCGGTAGGAACTACAATGAGCAGTTCTTC.

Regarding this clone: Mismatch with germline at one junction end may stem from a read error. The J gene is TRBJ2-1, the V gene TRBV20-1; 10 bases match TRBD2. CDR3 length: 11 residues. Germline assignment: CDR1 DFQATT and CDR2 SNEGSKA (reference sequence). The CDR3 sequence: CSANLAGASVF. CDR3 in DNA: TGCAGTGCTAACCTAGCGGGAGCTTCGGTCTTC.

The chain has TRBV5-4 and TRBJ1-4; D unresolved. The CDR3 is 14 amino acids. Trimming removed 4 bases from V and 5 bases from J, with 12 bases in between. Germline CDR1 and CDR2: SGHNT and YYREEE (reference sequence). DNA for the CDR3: TGTGCCAGCAGCGCAGAGCCAGGCAATGAAAAACTGTTTTTT. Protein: CASSAEPGNEKLFF.

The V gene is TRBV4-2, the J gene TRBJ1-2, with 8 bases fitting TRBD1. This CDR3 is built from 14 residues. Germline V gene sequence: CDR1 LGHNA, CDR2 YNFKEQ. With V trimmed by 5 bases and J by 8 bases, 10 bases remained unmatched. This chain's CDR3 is CASSGDGQGGGYTF. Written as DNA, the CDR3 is TGTGCCAGCAGCGGGGATGGACAGGGCGGCGGCTACACCTTC.

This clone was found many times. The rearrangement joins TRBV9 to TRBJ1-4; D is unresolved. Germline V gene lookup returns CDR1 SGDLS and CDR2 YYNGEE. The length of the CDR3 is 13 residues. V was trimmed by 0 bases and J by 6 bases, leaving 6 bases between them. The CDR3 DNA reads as TGTGCCAGCAGCGTAGGGCAGCATGAAAAACTGTTTTTT. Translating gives CASSVGQHEKLFF.

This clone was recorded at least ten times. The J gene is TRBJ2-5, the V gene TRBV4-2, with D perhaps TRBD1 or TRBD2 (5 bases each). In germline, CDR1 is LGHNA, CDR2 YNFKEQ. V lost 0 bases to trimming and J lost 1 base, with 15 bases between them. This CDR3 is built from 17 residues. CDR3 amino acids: CASSQDKGSAGQETQYF. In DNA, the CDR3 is TGTGCCAGCAGCCAAGATAAGGGGAGTGCGGGCCAAGAGACCCAGTACTTC.

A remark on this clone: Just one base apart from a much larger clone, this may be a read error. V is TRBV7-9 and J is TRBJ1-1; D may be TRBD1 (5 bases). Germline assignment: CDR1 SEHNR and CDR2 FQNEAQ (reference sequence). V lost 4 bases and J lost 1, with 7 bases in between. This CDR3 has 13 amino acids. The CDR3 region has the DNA TGTGCCAGCAGCTCCGGACAGAACACTGAAGCTTTCTTT. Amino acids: CASSSGQNTEAFF.

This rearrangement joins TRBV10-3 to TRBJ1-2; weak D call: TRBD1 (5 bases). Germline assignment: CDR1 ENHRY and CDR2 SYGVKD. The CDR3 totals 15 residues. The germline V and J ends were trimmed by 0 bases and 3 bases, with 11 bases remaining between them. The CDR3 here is CAISESIGRDYGYTF. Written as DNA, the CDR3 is TGTGCCATCAGTGAGTCGATCGGCAGGGACTATGGCTACACCTTC.

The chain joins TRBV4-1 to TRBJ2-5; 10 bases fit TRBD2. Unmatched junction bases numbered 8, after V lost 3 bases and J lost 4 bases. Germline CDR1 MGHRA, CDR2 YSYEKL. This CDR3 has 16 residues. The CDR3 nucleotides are TGCGCCAGCAGCCAGATACTAGCGGGAAGGAGAGAGACCCAGTACTTC. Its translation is CASSQILAGRRETQYF.